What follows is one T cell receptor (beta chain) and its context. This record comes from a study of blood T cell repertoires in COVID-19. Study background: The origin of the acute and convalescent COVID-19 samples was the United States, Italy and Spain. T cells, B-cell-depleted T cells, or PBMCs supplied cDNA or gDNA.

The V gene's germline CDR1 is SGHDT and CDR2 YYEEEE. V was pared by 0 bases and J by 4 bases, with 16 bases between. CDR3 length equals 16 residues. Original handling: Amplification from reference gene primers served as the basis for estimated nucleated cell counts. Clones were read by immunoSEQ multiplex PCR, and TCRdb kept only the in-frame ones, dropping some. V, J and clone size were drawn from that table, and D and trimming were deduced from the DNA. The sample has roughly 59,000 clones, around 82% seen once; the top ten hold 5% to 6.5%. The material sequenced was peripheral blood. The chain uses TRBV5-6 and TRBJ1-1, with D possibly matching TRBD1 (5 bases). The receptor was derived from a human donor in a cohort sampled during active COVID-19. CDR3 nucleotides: TGTGCCAGCAGCTTGGGGCCGGGGGATTATATCACTGAAGCTTTCTTT. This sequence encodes CASSLGPGDYITEAFF.